This T cell receptor (beta chain) came from a study of CD8 T cells in Susac syndrome. Study observations and caveats: As the study acknowledged, the number of individuals in its TCR sequencing and HLA analysis was relatively small.

RNA totalling roughly 0.45 to 1 ug underwent reverse transcription with random hexamers. Across 54 Vbeta and 13 Jbeta, TCR beta CDR3 was amplified with immunoSEQ multiplex PCR. TCRdb re-called the immunoSEQ multiplex PCR reads through MiXCR, storing one row per CDR3 protein. This sample has 250,000 or so distinct CDR3 sequences, with around 93% found just once. In its sample, this clonotype was seen once. The target antigen is unknown. The germline CDR1 and CDR2 sequences are SGHTA and FQGNSA. Trimming removed 2 bases from V and 4 bases from J, with 14 bases in between. The CDR3 covers 15 residues. This receptor was obtained from a human donor with multiple sclerosis. The sequencing sample was made of CD4+ T cells from PBMCs. This chain links TRBV7-2 with TRBJ2-5, with D perhaps matching TRBD1 or TRBD2 (5 bases each). CDR3 nucleotide sequence: TGTGCCAGCAGCTTAACCTTTCAGGGACGAGAGACCCAGTACTTC. As protein: CASSLTFQGRETQYF.